The 19 T cell receptor beta chains reported below all come from one sample, sequenced in a study of blood T cell repertoires in COVID-19. The repertoire was sequenced with immunoSEQ multiplex PCR; TCRdb's copy has only in-frame clones and lacks some. Seen here are over 10,000 clones, approximately 80% observed once, and the top ten hold roughly 45%. Material for sequencing was peripheral blood. The receptors here all came from a man older than 75 with acute or convalescent COVID-19.

V is TRBV10-3 and J is TRBJ2-3, with 7 bases fitting TRBD1. V dropped 3 bases and J dropped 0; count of bases not matched to a gene: 6. This CDR3 spans 16 amino acids. Germline CDR1 is ENHRY and CDR2 is SYGVKD. The CDR3 reads CAISDPGQRSTDTQYF. CDR3 bases: TGTGCCATCAGTGATCCGGGACAGCGGAGCACAGATACGCAGTATTTT.

This clone appeared a single time. The gene calls are TRBV7-3 and TRBJ2-1, with TRBD2 identical over 11 bases. Germline V gives CDR1 SGHTA, CDR2 FQGTGA. The CDR3 consists of 15 residues. J lost 6 bases, V lost 8 bases, and 9 bases had no gene match. As DNA, the CDR3 is TGTGCCAGCGGCCCTCTAGCGGGGGGTTTCAATGAGCAGTTCTTC. Translation gives CASGPLAGGFNEQFF. The full variable domain, with the rest looked up from reference TRBV7-3 and TRBJ2-1, is GAGVSQTPSNKVTEKGKYVELRCDPISGHTALYWYRQSLGQGPEFLIYFQGTGAADDSGLPNDRFFAVRPEGSVSTLKIQRTERGDSAVYLCASGPLAGGFNEQFFGPGTRLTVL.

J is TRBJ2-2 and V is TRBV30; a possible D gene is TRBD2 (7 bases). From germline, CDR1 is GTSNPN and CDR2 SVGIG (reference sequence). The CDR3 extends over 15 amino acids. V lost 1 base and J lost 7, with 16 bases in between. As DNA, the CDR3 is TGTGCCTGGAGTGCTGGAGGGGGGGCCCTCGGGGAGCTGTTTTTT. Protein product: CAWSAGGGALGELFF.

CDR3: CASRLGTSGQTQYF. CDR3 coding DNA: TGTGCCAGCAGGCTCGGGACTAGCGGTCAGACCCAGTACTTC. The chain carries TRBV6-5 and TRBJ2-5; 11 bases map to TRBD2. The J segment lost 6 bases and the V segment lost 6 bases, leaving 6 bases of the junction unmatched. This CDR3 has 14 residues. The germline gives CDR1 MNHEY, CDR2 SVGAGI.

J is TRBJ2-7 and V is TRBV6-2 or TRBV6-3; 9 bases match TRBD2. The V segment lost 3 bases and the J segment 9 bases; nucleotides outside the gene matches: 12. Germline assignment: CDR1 MNHEY and CDR2 SVGEGT. The length of the CDR3 is 15 residues. The CDR3 loop reads CASSYPASGGIGQYF. The DNA of the CDR3 is TGTGCCAGCAGTTATCCGGCGAGCGGGGGGATCGGGCAGTACTTC.

The rearrangement uses TRBV11-2 and TRBJ2-5, with TRBD1 matching over 8 bases. J lost 8 bases, V lost 5 bases, and 7 bases had no gene match. There are 13 residues in the CDR3. Germline V lookup: CDR1 SGHAT, CDR2 FQNNGV. The CDR3 region has the DNA TGTGCCAGCAGCCCCCAGGGGGCAGGAACCCAGTACTTC. It codes for CASSPQGAGTQYF.

V usage is TRBV12-3 or TRBV12-4 and J usage is TRBJ1-1; a weak D match, TRBD1 (6 bases). Between the trimmed V and J ends, which lost 2 bases and 4 bases, there was a span of 8 bases. This CDR3 is built from 13 residues. CDR3 sequence (DNA): TGTGCCAGCAGTTTACAGGGGCCCACTGAAGCTTTCTTT. Translation: CASSLQGPTEAFF.

The rearrangement links TRBV7-9 to TRBJ2-2; 10 bases fit TRBD2. Losses at the gene ends were 2 bases for V and 5 bases for J; bases not matched to a gene: 11. CDR3 length: 18 residues. CDR1 and CDR2 (germline): SEHNR, FQNEAQ (reference sequence). The CDR3 bases are TGTGCCAGCAGCTTACCTAGCGGGGGCCCAACAGAAACCGGGGAGCTGTTTTTT. It codes for CASSLPSGGPTETGELFF.

The chain carries TRBV28 and TRBJ2-7; 9 bases map to TRBD1. Germline loops: CDR1 MDHEN, CDR2 SYDVKM. This CDR3 is 18 amino acids long. With 2 bases clipped from V and 7 bases from J, the junction kept 18 bases outside the gene matches. DNA for the CDR3: TGTGCCAGCAGTTTAAGTTCAAGGGCCGGGACAGGGACTCGAGAGCAGTACTTC. It codes for CASSLSSRAGTGTREQYF.

The chain employs TRBV19 and TRBJ2-5; TRBD2 agrees at 10 bases. V dropped 3 bases and J dropped 2; count of bases not matched to a gene: 6. The germline gives CDR1 LNHDA, CDR2 SQIVND (reference sequence). The CDR3 is made up of 16 amino acids. The CDR3 loop is CASSMPTTSGQETQYF. Written as DNA, the CDR3 is TGTGCCAGTAGTATGCCAACGACTAGCGGGCAAGAGACCCAGTACTTC.

This rearrangement joins TRBV5-6 to TRBJ1-1; 7 positions match TRBD1. The CDR3 has 13 amino acids. Germline CDR1 is SGHDT and CDR2 is YYEEEE. Unmatched junction bases numbered 10, after V lost 4 bases and J lost 10 bases. CDR3 in amino acids: CASSKGAREGAFF. As DNA, the CDR3 is TGTGCCAGCAGCAAGGGGGCGCGGGAAGGAGCTTTCTTT.

The rearrangement links TRBV24-1 to TRBJ2-5, with a weak D call TRBD2 (6 bases). Germline values: CDR1 KGHDR, CDR2 SFDVKD. CDR3 length: 12 amino acids. V shed 4 bases and J shed 5 bases, with 7 bases lying between them. CDR3 nucleotide sequence: TGTGCCACCAGTGAGGGGAGGGAGACCCAGTACTTC. This sequence encodes CATSEGRETQYF.

The chain carries TRBV6-6 and TRBJ1-5, with D possibly being TRBD1 (5 bases). Between the trimmed V and J ends, which lost 3 bases and 8 bases, there was a span of 14 bases. CDR3 length equals 14 residues. The germline V gene has CDR1 MNHNY and CDR2 SVGAGI (reference sequence). In nucleotides, the CDR3 is TGTGCCAGCAGTTATGCCAGGACAAACAAGCCCCAGCATTTT. Protein product: CASSYARTNKPQHF.

This clone was counted once. The V gene is TRBV30, the J gene TRBJ2-4, with a tentative D call TRBD2 (6 bases). The CDR3 extends over 17 amino acids. Germline-derived CDR1 and CDR2 are GTSNPN and SVGIG (reference sequence). The V end was cut by 5 bases, the J end by 3 bases, with 23 bases between. The CDR3 reads CAWDGGSGRPDKNIQYF. The CDR3 DNA reads TGTGCCTGGGATGGAGGCTCGGGGAGGCCGGACAAAAACATTCAGTACTTC.

The chain combines TRBV27 with TRBJ2-3; 11 positions match TRBD2. CDR1 is MNHEY, CDR2 SMNVEV, per germline (reference sequence). Trimming removed 5 bases from V and 5 bases from J; junction bases left unmatched: 15. The CDR3 consists of 18 residues. In DNA form, the CDR3 reads TGTGCCAGCAGTCGGGCGTCTAGCGGGGGGACGAGGGGAGATACGCAGTATTTT. Protein product: CASSRASSGGTRGDTQYF.

This chain connects TRBV4-3 to TRBJ2-3; weak D call: TRBD2 (6 bases). CDR3 size: 17 residues. The germline gives CDR1 LGHNA, CDR2 YSLEER. V was shortened by 6 bases and J by 3 bases, with 22 bases between the two germline ends. The CDR3 sequence: CASSREVRGAGTDTQYF. CDR3 bases: TGCGCCAGCAGTCGAGAGGTGCGGGGCGCCGGGACAGATACGCAGTATTTT.

This chain joins TRBV28 and TRBJ2-7; 8 nucleotides line up with TRBD1. Germline CDR1 is MDHEN and CDR2 is SYDVKM. The CDR3 is made up of 14 amino acids. J gave up 0 bases and V 3 bases, and 1 base lay outside the gene matches. This CDR3 reads CASSFGTGSYEQYF. DNA of the CDR3: TGTGCCAGCAGTTTTGGGACAGGCTCCTACGAGCAGTACTTC.

This sequence joins TRBV19 and TRBJ2-7, with 8 nucleotides matching TRBD1. Unmatched junction bases numbered 6, after V lost 6 bases and J lost 2 bases. CDR1 is LNHDA and CDR2 is SQIVND in the germline V gene (reference sequence). The length of the CDR3 is 14 residues. CDR3 loop: CASRDREVPYEQYF. In DNA, the CDR3 is TGTGCCAGTAGGGACAGGGAGGTTCCCTACGAGCAGTACTTC.

V usage is TRBV2 and J usage is TRBJ1-5; 8 nucleotides match TRBD1. V shed 8 bases, J shed 5 bases, and the junction held 2 bases outside the gene matches. Germline CDR1 reads SNHLY; CDR2 reads FYNNEI. The length of the CDR3 is 12 residues. The CDR3 nucleotides are TGTGCCAGCGGGACAGGATATCAGCCCCAGCATTTT. The encoded protein is CASGTGYQPQHF. Together with reference TRBV2 and TRBJ1-5, the CDR3 gives the full variable domain: EPEVTQTPSHQVTQMGQEVILRCVPISNHLYFYWYRQILGQKVEFLVSFYNNEISEKSEIFDDQFSVERPDGSNFTLKIRSTKLEDSAMYFCASGTGYQPQHFGDGTRLSIL.